This TCR beta chain was profiled in a study of T cell changes during pregnancy in multiple sclerosis. The length of the CDR3 is 16 residues. The germline gives CDR1 MNHEY, CDR2 SVGAGI. V gave up 2 bases and J gave up 5 bases; unmatched junction bases: 9. Assay: immunoSEQ multiplex PCR; the TCRdb copy retains only in-frame clones and omits some. Counted here are tens of thousands of clones, around 94% occurring once; the ten biggest clones make up 2% to 2.5%. The source of this sequence is a female donor with multiple sclerosis, enrolled in a pregnancy study. The sequencing used peripheral blood, collected after pregnancy. The V call is TRBV6-5, the J call TRBJ2-7; TRBD1 matches at 10 bases. The CDR3 DNA reads as TGTGCCAGCAGTTACAGCCGGGACAGGGGAGTTCACGAGCAGTACTTC. Protein: CASSYSRDRGVHEQYF.